This TCR beta chain was found in a study of cytomegalovirus exposure and HLA in healthy donors. On this clone itself: The target antigen is unknown.

Donors were drawn from the approximately 120-subject validation cohort, separate from the roughly 700-subject first cohort. Study-level points and caveats: Later, an analysis found that TCR clusters from the first cohort tended to co-occur in the roughly 120 validation repertoires.

Libraries were prepared by immunoSEQ multiplex PCR; TCRdb keeps only in-frame clonotypes and omits some of them. The table has 97,000 or so clones, around 88% seen once. V gave up 6 bases and J gave up 2 bases; unmatched junction bases: 5. The germline gives CDR1 MDHEN, CDR2 SYDVKM. The CDR3 is 14 residues long. This chain uses TRBV28 with TRBJ2-7; 9 bases match TRBD2. The sample comprised PBMCs. The receptor comes from a young woman in good health and CMV-seronegative. The CDR3 bases are TGTGCCAGCAGCACTAGCGGGCGGACCTACGAGCAGTACTTC. This translates into CASSTSGRTYEQYF.